This T cell receptor (beta chain) was sequenced for a study of CD8 T cells in Susac syndrome. Per the germline V gene, CDR1 is SGHTA and CDR2 is FQGNSA. Trimming took 1 base from V and 0 from J, leaving 12 bases between them. The CDR3 sequence is 16 residues long. RNA in amounts of roughly 0.45 to 1 ug was reverse transcribed with random hexamers. Amplification of the TCR beta CDR3 was carried out by immunoSEQ multiplex PCR, which spanned a total of 54 Vbeta and 13 Jbeta segments. Via MiXCR, TCRdb re-called the immunoSEQ multiplex PCR reads, giving one row per CDR3 protein. Here the sample spans about 200,000 distinct CDR3 sequences, nearly 97% being singletons. Sequencing targeted TCR beta in blood CD8+ and CD4+ T cells. Patients with stable or active relapsing-remitting disease, all of them treatment-naive, made up the multiple sclerosis controls. Purification of the CD8+ and CD4+ T cells relied on negative isolation, and TEMRA cells underwent FACS enrichment.

This rearrangement joins TRBV7-2 to TRBJ1-1; tentative D call: TRBD1 (5 bases). This clonotype was sampled from a human donor with multiple sclerosis. Sequencing used CD4+ T cells from PBMCs. CDR3 sequence (DNA): TGTGCCAGCAGCTTAGGTGTGGGGCGTGTGAACACTGAAGCTTTCTTT. This translates into CASSLGVGRVNTEAFF.